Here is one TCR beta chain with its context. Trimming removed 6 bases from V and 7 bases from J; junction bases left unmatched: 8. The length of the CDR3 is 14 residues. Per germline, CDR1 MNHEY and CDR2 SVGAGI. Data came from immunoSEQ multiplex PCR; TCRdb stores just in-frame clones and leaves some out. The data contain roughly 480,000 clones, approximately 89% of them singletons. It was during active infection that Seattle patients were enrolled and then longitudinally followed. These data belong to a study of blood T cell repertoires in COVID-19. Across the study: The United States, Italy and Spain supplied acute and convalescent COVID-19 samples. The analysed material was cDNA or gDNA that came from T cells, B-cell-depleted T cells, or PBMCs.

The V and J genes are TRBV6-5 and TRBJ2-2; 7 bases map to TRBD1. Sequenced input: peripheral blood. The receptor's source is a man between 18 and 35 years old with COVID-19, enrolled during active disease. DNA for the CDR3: TGTGCCAGCAGCCTTGACAGGGCGCGCGGGGAGCTGTTTTTT. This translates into CASSLDRARGELFF.